This record covers a single T cell receptor beta chain. Its specificity is not known. The data belong to a study of T cell responses to AZD1222 COVID-19 vaccine. The study's findings and limits: Donors, mostly white British, included more females; clonal diversity was possibly underestimated. Nearly half of spike-specific TCRs reportedly go after variant regions that carry no mutations.

Germline loops: CDR1 SGHDT, CDR2 YYEEEE. V was clipped by 5 bases and J by 5 bases, with 13 bases between them. CDR3 size: 13 residues. Generated by immunoSEQ multiplex PCR, the TCRdb table keeps only in-frame clones and is missing some. The repertoire has around 160,000 clones, 90% to 95% of them found once; the top ten carry 4% to 6%. This TCR derives from an adult in good health. The V gene is TRBV5-6, the J gene TRBJ1-2; maybe TRBD1 (6 bases). Specimen: peripheral blood, collected on day 0 of AZD1222 vaccination. The CDR3 spells CASRRDNGYGYTF. The CDR3 bases are TGTGCCAGCAGACGGGACAACGGGTATGGCTACACCTTC.